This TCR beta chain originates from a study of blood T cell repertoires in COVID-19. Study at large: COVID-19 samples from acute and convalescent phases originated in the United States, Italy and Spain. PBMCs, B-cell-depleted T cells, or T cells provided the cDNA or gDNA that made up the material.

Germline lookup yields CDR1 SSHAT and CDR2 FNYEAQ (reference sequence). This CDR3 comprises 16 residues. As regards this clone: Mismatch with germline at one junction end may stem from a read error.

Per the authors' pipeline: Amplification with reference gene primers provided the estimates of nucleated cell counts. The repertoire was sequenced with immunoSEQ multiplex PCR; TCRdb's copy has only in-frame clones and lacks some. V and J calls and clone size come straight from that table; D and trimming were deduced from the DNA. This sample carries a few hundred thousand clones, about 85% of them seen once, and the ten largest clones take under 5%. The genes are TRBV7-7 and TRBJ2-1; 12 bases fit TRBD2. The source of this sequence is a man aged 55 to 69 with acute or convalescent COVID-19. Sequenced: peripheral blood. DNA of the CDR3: TGTGCTAGCAGCCGACTAGCGGGAGTTAGCTACAATGAGCAGTTCTTC. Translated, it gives CASSRLAGVSYNEQFF. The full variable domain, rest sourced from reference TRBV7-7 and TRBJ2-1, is GAGVSQSPRYKVTKRGQDVTLRCDPISSHATLYWYQQALGQGPEFLTYFNYEAQPDKSGLPSDRFSAERPEGSISTLTIQRTEQRDSAMYRCASSRLAGVSYNEQFFGPGTRLTVL.